What follows are 31 T cell receptor beta chains derived from one specimen sequenced in a study of shared clonotypes between healthy human individuals. The table came from immunoSEQ multiplex PCR; TCRdb's copy has only in-frame clones and leaves some out. The sample consists of roughly 2 million clones, 95% of them appearing once. The sequenced material came from naive CD4+ T cells sorted from blood. The sample's subset: CD45RA+ positively selected. These receptor sequences come from a man between 18 and 29 years old in good health.

A note on this clone: Other nucleotide sequences from this sample produce the same CDR3. The chain employs TRBV30 and TRBJ1-5, with unresolved D. CDR1 is GTSNPN, CDR2 SVGIG, per germline (reference sequence). CDR3 size: 12 residues. V was cut by 0 bases and J by 4 bases, with 4 bases left in between. Here the CDR3 DNA reads TGTGCCTGGAGTGTAGGGAATCAGCCCCAGCATTTT. Translating gives CAWSVGNQPQHF.

The rearrangement joins TRBV2 to TRBJ2-7, with TRBD2 identical over 12 bases. The CDR3 covers 19 residues. The trim removed 5 bases at V and 0 bases at J, leaving 14 bases unmatched. Germline CDR1 reads SNHLY; CDR2 reads FYNNEI. CDR3 region: CASSPRLAGGHSSSYEQYF. CDR3 nucleotides: TGTGCCAGCAGTCCCCGTCTAGCGGGAGGGCATTCAAGCTCCTACGAGCAGTACTTC.

This chain connects TRBV5-6 to TRBJ2-1, with D perhaps TRBD1 or TRBD2 (5 bases each). Trimming took off 5 bases at V and 2 bases at J, with 14 bases between the two ends. Germline-derived CDR1 and CDR2 are SGHDT and YYEEEE. This CDR3 region has 15 residues. The CDR3 nucleotides are TGTGCCAGCAGGGAATGGGGGTTCGCCTACAATGAGCAGTTCTTC. This sequence encodes CASREWGFAYNEQFF.

This clone was recorded once. The rearrangement uses TRBV18 and TRBJ2-1; 8 bases fit TRBD2. V shed 5 bases and J 0 bases; nucleotides not matched to a gene: 15. Germline CDR1 is KGHSH and CDR2 is LQKENI. The CDR3 consists of 19 residues. The DNA of the CDR3 is TGTGCCAGCTCAGGGGGTCTGATGTCGGGAGGGAGCTCCTACAATGAGCAGTTCTTC. Translating gives CASSGGLMSGGSSYNEQFF.

This clone was detected once. This chain uses TRBV29-1 with TRBJ2-1, with D perhaps matching TRBD1 or TRBD2 (5 bases each). The CDR3 has 17 residues. Looked up from germline, CDR1 is SQVTM and CDR2 is ANQGSEA. Deletions cut 5 bases from V and 0 bases from J, with 20 bases between. CDR3 sequence: CSVTGTPVSSSYNEQFF. The CDR3 DNA reads as TGCAGCGTTACCGGGACCCCTGTTTCGTCCTCCTACAATGAGCAGTTCTTC.

V usage is TRBV30 and J usage is TRBJ1-6; possible D gene TRBD1, 5 bases. The CDR3 consists of 16 residues. Per the germline V gene, CDR1 is GTSNPN and CDR2 is SVGIG (reference sequence). The V and J ends lost 2 bases and 0 bases respectively, with 11 bases between them. The DNA of the CDR3 is TGTGCCTGGAGTACGGGGGTCAGCTCCTATAATTCACCCCTCCACTTT. Its translation is CAWSTGVSSYNSPLHF.

The genes are TRBV30 and TRBJ1-2; a possible D gene is TRBD1 (5 bases). The CDR3 runs to 12 residues. The V end was cut by 3 bases, the J end by 6 bases, with 11 bases between. The germline V gene encodes CDR1 GTSNPN and CDR2 SVGIG (reference sequence). In DNA, the CDR3 is TGTGCCTGGAGCCCAGGGAAAGATGGCTACACCTTC. It specifies CAWSPGKDGYTF.

V usage is TRBV27 and J usage is TRBJ2-7; no clear D gene. Trimming removed 2 bases at V and 5 bases at J, with 10 bases between. Germline V gives CDR1 MNHEY, CDR2 SMNVEV (reference sequence). There are 13 residues in the CDR3. CDR3 sequence: CASSLKGNNEQYF. The CDR3 DNA follows: TGTGCCAGCAGTTTAAAGGGTAACAACGAGCAGTACTTC.

The CDR3 DNA reads TGTGCCAGCAGCTTGCGTCGACAGATGGGGAATTCACCCCTCCACTTT. It encodes CASSLRRQMGNSPLHF. The gene calls are TRBV5-8 and TRBJ1-6; possibly TRBD1 for D (5 bases). In germline, CDR1 is SGHTS, CDR2 YDEGEE. The CDR3 loop spans 16 amino acids. Trimming cost V 1 base and J 7 bases, with 15 bases left between them. The variable domain in full, completed from reference TRBV5-8 and TRBJ1-6, reads EAGVTQSPTHLIKTRGQQATLRCSPISGHTSVYWYQQALGLGLQFLLWYDEGEERNRGNFPPRFSGRQFPNYSSELNVNALELEDSALYLCASSLRRQMGNSPLHFGNGTRLTVT.

V is TRBV2 and J is TRBJ1-5, with D maybe TRBD1 (6 bases). The V gene's germline CDR1 is SNHLY and CDR2 FYNNEI. The CDR3 sequence is 16 residues long. V lost 8 bases and J 0 bases, leaving 17 bases between the germline ends. The CDR3 reads CASGSQGRNSNQPQHF. DNA of the CDR3: TGTGCCAGCGGCTCACAGGGCCGGAATAGCAATCAGCCCCAGCATTTT.

The V and J genes are TRBV27 and TRBJ1-6, with D maybe TRBD1 (5 bases). The CDR3 covers 15 residues. Between the trimmed V and J ends, which lost 1 base and 6 bases, there was a span of 10 bases. Per germline, CDR1 MNHEY and CDR2 SMNVEV (reference sequence). CDR3 bases: TGTGCCAGCAGTTTATTTGGGGGAGCTAATTCACCCCTCCACTTT. Protein: CASSLFGGANSPLHF.

Comment on this clone: Within the sample, other DNA sequences also encode this same CDR3. V is TRBV18 and J is TRBJ1-2; a possible D gene is TRBD1 (5 bases). The germline V gene has CDR1 KGHSH and CDR2 LQKENI. CDR3 length: 12 amino acids. V lost 3 bases, J lost 7 bases, and 9 bases lay in between. The CDR3 sequence: CASSPGDSGYTF. The CDR3 DNA reads TGTGCCAGCTCACCGGGCGACAGTGGCTACACCTTC.

The chain carries TRBV6-5 and TRBJ1-5; possible D gene TRBD1, 5 bases. The ends were cut back, 4 bases at V and 0 bases at J, with 13 bases in the middle. Germline assignment: CDR1 MNHEY and CDR2 SVGAGI. The CDR3 loop spans 16 amino acids. The CDR3 bases are TGTGCCAGCAGTTTTCAGGGCCCCCATAGCAATCAGCCCCAGCATTTT. Translation gives CASSFQGPHSNQPQHF.

The V call is TRBV20-1, the J call TRBJ2-7; D call uncertain. The germline gives CDR1 DFQATT, CDR2 SNEGSKA (reference sequence). This CDR3 has 11 amino acids. Deletions cut 6 bases from V and 0 bases from J, with 6 bases between. The CDR3, as DNA: TGCAGTGCCGAGAACTCCTACGAGCAGTACTTC. Translating it yields CSAENSYEQYF.

This clone has only one observation. The V gene is TRBV4-3, the J gene TRBJ2-1, with 8 bases lining up with TRBD2. Germline CDR1 reads LGHNA; CDR2 reads YSLEER. The trim removed 1 base at V and 7 bases at J, leaving 12 bases unmatched. CDR3 length: 17 residues. CDR3 bases: TGCGCCAGCAGCCAAGTTCGAGGAGCGGGGGATTCTAATGAGCAGTTCTTC. Protein sequence: CASSQVRGAGDSNEQFF.

About this clone itself: Other DNA sequences in the sample encode the same CDR3. J is TRBJ2-5 and V is TRBV18; D gene ambiguous. CDR1 and CDR2 (germline): KGHSH, LQKENI. Trimming cost V 0 bases and J 5 bases, with 7 bases left between them. The CDR3 contains 13 residues. CDR3 loop: CASSPPLLETQYF. DNA of the CDR3: TGTGCCAGCTCACCACCCCTTCTGGAGACCCAGTACTTC.

On this clone itself: Other DNA sequences in this sample translate to the same CDR3. The chain carries TRBV18 and TRBJ2-5; D gene ambiguous. Between the trimmed V and J ends, which lost 0 bases and 3 bases, there was a span of 8 bases. Germline values: CDR1 KGHSH, CDR2 LQKENI. The CDR3 sequence is 14 residues long. The CDR3 DNA follows: TGTGCCAGCTCACCACCGGGTCAGAAAGAGACCCAGTACTTC. Translating it yields CASSPPGQKETQYF.

The chain employs TRBV5-1 and TRBJ2-5, with 13 bases aligning to TRBD2. Losses at the gene ends were 4 bases for V and 0 bases for J; bases not matched to a gene: 3. CDR1 and CDR2 (germline): SGHRS, YFSETQ. The CDR3 has 16 residues. In DNA form, the CDR3 reads TGCGCCAGCAGCGATGGACTAGCGGGGGACCAAGAGACCCAGTACTTC. This codes for CASSDGLAGDQETQYF.

The count of this clone is one. The chain links TRBV10-1 to TRBJ2-1; possibly TRBD1 for D (6 bases). Germline V gives CDR1 WNHNN, CDR2 SYGVQD (reference sequence). This CDR3 region has 15 residues. V dropped 2 bases and J dropped 10 bases, with 18 bases sitting between them. CDR3 bases: TGCGCCAGCAGTGAGACAGGGATGGGTAGCGTGGAGCAGTTCTTC. This translates into CASSETGMGSVEQFF.

The chain employs TRBV21-1 and TRBJ2-5; TRBD2 reflects the table's D call only, with no check against the DNA. TRBV21-1 is labeled a pseudogene. The CDR3 is 18 amino acids. The CDR3 DNA is TGTGCCAGCAGCAAACCCCGCGGTAGCGGGGGCAAGAAAGAGACCCAGTACTTC. Its translation: CASSKPRGSGGKKETQYF.

The J gene is TRBJ2-2, the V gene TRBV11-2; 9 nucleotides align to TRBD1. This CDR3 is built from 15 residues. Germline V gives CDR1 SGHAT, CDR2 FQNNGV. V lost 6 bases, J lost 6 bases, and 8 bases stayed unmatched. The CDR3 DNA is TGTGCCAGCAGAACCGGGACAGGGTTTGCCGGGGAGCTGTTTTTT. It codes for CASRTGTGFAGELFF.

The V gene is TRBV18, the J gene TRBJ2-5, with 9 bases that match TRBD1. The CDR3 consists of 15 residues. V gave up 4 bases and J gave up 5 bases; unmatched junction bases: 8. CDR1 and CDR2 from the germline V gene are KGHSH and LQKENI. The CDR3, as DNA: TGTGCCAGCTCACAATTCCGGGACAGGGAGGAGACCCAGTACTTC. Its protein product is CASSQFRDREETQYF.

As regards this clone: The same CDR3 can be traced to other DNA sequences in this sample. The chain has TRBV18 and TRBJ2-7; 8 bases are a match to TRBD2. The CDR3 is 14 amino acids. Trimming removed 4 bases from V and 0 bases from J; junction bases left unmatched: 2. CDR1 and CDR2 from the germline V gene are KGHSH and LQKENI. The CDR3 DNA reads as TGTGCCAGCTCACTTAGCGGGACCTCCTACGAGCAGTACTTC. Residues: CASSLSGTSYEQYF.

The chain is built from TRBV19 and TRBJ1-5; D not certain. The germline CDR1 and CDR2 sequences are LNHDA and SQIVND (reference sequence). This CDR3 spans 14 amino acids. V was pared by 6 bases and J by 1 base, with 10 bases between. For the CDR3, the DNA is TGTGCCAGTAGAGTAGCCGAAAGCAATCAGCCCCAGCATTTT. Its translation: CASRVAESNQPQHF.

V is TRBV7-2 and J is TRBJ2-5; tentative D call: TRBD2 (6 bases). With 7 bases removed from V and 4 bases from J, the gap between germline ends came to 16 bases. The CDR3 is made up of 14 amino acids. Germline-derived CDR1 and CDR2 are SGHTA and FQGNSA. The CDR3 reads CASTSSVGGETQYF. The CDR3 region has the DNA TGTGCCAGCACTTCCTCCGTCGGGGGAGAGACCCAGTACTTC.

The CDR3 sequence: CASSSGLAGGPLGNEQFF. CDR3 DNA: TGCGCCAGCAGCTCGGGACTAGCGGGAGGGCCTTTAGGCAATGAGCAGTTCTTC. The J gene is TRBJ2-1, the V gene TRBV5-1, with 16 positions matching TRBD2. CDR1 is SGHRS, CDR2 YFSETQ, per germline. The CDR3 runs to 18 residues. The V and J ends lost 3 bases and 6 bases, in that order; junction bases with no gene match: 9.

As concerns this clone: Other DNA sequences from this sample encode an identical CDR3 as well. V is TRBV19 and J is TRBJ2-7, with no clear D. The V gene lost 5 bases and the J gene lost 3 bases, with 11 bases spanning the gap. This CDR3 has 13 residues. Germline V gene lookup returns CDR1 LNHDA and CDR2 SQIVND (reference sequence). The CDR3 DNA follows: TGTGCCAGTAGTTCAATGGGCAGCTACGAGCAGTACTTC. The encoded protein is CASSSMGSYEQYF.

The rearrangement links TRBV4-1 to TRBJ1-2; D is perhaps TRBD1 (5 bases). The CDR3 extends over 14 amino acids. Trimming took 1 base from V and 5 from J, leaving 11 bases between them. From germline, CDR1 is MGHRA and CDR2 YSYEKL. CDR3 bases: TGCGCCAGCAGCCAAGCGACAGTGTCGTATGGCTACACCTTC. It codes for CASSQATVSYGYTF.

A word on this clone: At the DNA level, this CDR3 is encoded by other sequences in the same sample as well. V and J are TRBV5-1 and TRBJ2-1; D might be TRBD1 or TRBD2, each matching 5 bases. The CDR3 sequence is 15 residues long. The germline V and J ends were trimmed by 0 bases and 5 bases, with 12 bases remaining between them. Per the germline V gene, CDR1 is SGHRS and CDR2 is YFSETQ. The CDR3 protein is CASSLGGTANNEQFF. The CDR3 DNA reads TGCGCCAGCAGCTTGGGTGGGACGGCTAACAATGAGCAGTTCTTC.

This clone came up once. The chain links TRBV7-2 to TRBJ1-2, with 7 bases that match TRBD1. CDR3 length: 15 residues. Per germline, CDR1 SGHTA and CDR2 FQGNSA. The V and J ends lost 4 bases and 10 bases, in that order; junction bases with no gene match: 15. The CDR3 DNA reads TGTGCCAGCAGCTCACCGCCCCGGGACAGTCGTGACTACACCTTC. This translates into CASSSPPRDSRDYTF.

The J gene is TRBJ2-1, the V gene TRBV5-6, with unresolved D. Germline assignment: CDR1 SGHDT and CDR2 YYEEEE. V was cut by 4 bases and J by 7 bases, with 6 bases left in between. The CDR3 has 11 residues. The CDR3 nucleotides are TGTGCCAGCAGCCGGACGAATGAGCAGTTCTTC. Amino acids: CASSRTNEQFF.